This record covers a single T cell receptor (beta chain). Its antigen is as yet unknown. Germline V CDR1 and CDR2: SQVTM, ANQGSEA. The CDR3 consists of 13 residues. V lost 5 bases, J lost 10 bases, and 18 bases lay in between. The data originate from a study of shared clonotypes between healthy human individuals. Study-wide findings and caveats: Shared clonotypes across all four donors exceeded non-shared ones in generation probability. Having only a few donors restricted how much genetic and exposure-history diversity was captured. Estimated clonotype richness was generally higher in naive than memory subsets.

Genomic DNA from each subset was divided evenly over several immunoSEQ plates. Profiling relied on immunoSEQ multiplex PCR, and the TCRdb table lists in-frame clones only, not all of them. In the table there are 1.4 million or so clones, approximately 98.5% of which are singletons. The receptor's source is a man under 40 in good health. The J gene is TRBJ2-1, the V gene TRBV29-1, with D possibly being TRBD2 (6 bases). The source material was naive CD4+ T cells sorted from blood. Subset in this sample: CD45RA+ positively selected. CDR3 coding DNA: TGCAGCGTTAGCGGGTCCCTTGGAGTAGAGCAGTTCTTC. It translates to CSVSGSLGVEQFF.